The T cell receptor (beta chain) under discussion was sequenced for a study of T cells in localized non-small cell lung cancer. The V end was cut by 1 base, the J end by 5 bases, with 8 bases between. Germline V gene lookup returns CDR1 LNHNV and CDR2 YYDKDF (reference sequence). The CDR3 is made up of 13 amino acids. Note on this clone: The antigen remains unidentified.

General study results and limits: An association was observed between higher blood T cell density and longer overall survival. Sequencing covered just one tumor region, so heterogeneity cannot be ruled out. Researchers found a median around 59 of the top 100 tumor clones in adjacent lung. Maximal T cell clonality occurred in uninvolved adjacent lung, with tumor ranking below it.

Profiling relied on immunoSEQ multiplex PCR, and the TCRdb table lists in-frame clones only, not all of them. The table shows roughly 61,000 clones, with roughly 76% occurring only once. The material was PBMCs, obtained before any cancer treatment. The source is a man aged 40 to 75 with stage II lung adenocarcinoma. The chain employs TRBV15 and TRBJ1-2; no firm D call. This CDR3 reads CATSRGGGYGYTF. The CDR3 coding sequence is TGTGCCACCAGCAGAGGAGGAGGATATGGCTACACCTTC.